The 25 T cell receptor beta chains presented below share a single source sample, sequenced in a study of blood T cells in healthy people across ages. Next came a second PCR, run for about 6 to 11 cycles, which used a sample-barcoded 5' primer along with a J-beta primer mix. One entry per CDR3 protein, called by TCRdb with MiXCR from the 5' RACE reads. The sample contains under 2 million distinct CDR3 sequences, about 35% of which appear only once. The sequenced material came from blood. Receptor source: a woman in her 30s in good health.

In regard to this clonotype: A read error may be the cause here, since a much bigger clone is one base away. This chain links TRBV5-1 with TRBJ2-3, with 8 bases lining up with TRBD1. The CDR3 has 17 residues. CDR1 is SGHRS, CDR2 YFSETQ, per germline. CDR3: CANSLRAGQGGTDTQYF. Written as DNA, the CDR3 is TGCGCCAACAGCCTGCGGGCAGGACAGGGAGGCACAGATACGCAGTATTTT.

About this clonotype itself: This may be a read error: a much more frequent sequence differs by one nucleotide. The chain is built from TRBV7-2 and TRBJ2-7; 10 nucleotides agree with TRBD2. With V trimmed by 3 bases and J by 5 bases, 7 bases remained unmatched. The germline CDR1 and CDR2 sequences are SGHTA and FQGNSA. The CDR3 covers 15 residues. CDR3 amino acids: CASSFTSGMIHEQYF. In nucleotides, the CDR3 is TGTGCCAGCAGCTTTACTAGCGGGATGATCCACGAGCAGTACTTC.

A few counts support this clonotype. The CDR3 protein is CASSLVKSRANEKLFF. CDR3 DNA: TGTGCCAGCAGCTTAGTGAAGAGCAGAGCTAATGAAAAACTGTTTTTT. The chain uses TRBV7-9 and TRBJ1-4, with D hard to call. The V and J ends lost 1 base and 3 bases respectively, with 12 bases between them. The CDR3 contains 16 residues. Germline V gene data show CDR1 as SEHNR and CDR2 as FQNEAQ (reference sequence).

This clonotype was recorded only once. This chain links TRBV19 with TRBJ1-2; D uncertain. The CDR3 sequence is 14 residues long. Germline CDR1 and CDR2: LNHDA and SQIVND (reference sequence). Trimming stripped 8 bases from V and 3 bases from J, with 16 bases between. CDR3 DNA sequence: TGTGCCAGTTCATGGCAGTCCGCTGACTATGGCTACACCTTC. This codes for CASSWQSADYGYTF. The full variable domain, rest sourced from reference TRBV19 and TRBJ1-2, is DGGITQSPKYLFRKEGQNVTLSCEQNLNHDAMYWYRQDPGQGLRLIYYSQIVNDFQKGDIAEGYSVSREKKESFPLTVTSAQKNPTAFYLCASSWQSADYGYTFGSGTRLTVV.

This sequence joins TRBV27 and TRBJ2-7; tentative D call: TRBD2 (6 bases). This CDR3 is 14 amino acids long. V dropped 5 bases and J dropped 7 bases, with 18 bases sitting between them. Germline CDR1 is MNHEY and CDR2 is SMNVEV (reference sequence). Written as DNA, the CDR3 is TGTGCCAGCAGTCCCCACACCGGGACTCAGGAGCAGTACTTC. Translating gives CASSPHTGTQEQYF.

This clonotype has a count of ten or more. This chain links TRBV4-1 with TRBJ2-5, with 10 bases matching TRBD2. The CDR3 spans 16 residues. Germline lookup yields CDR1 MGHRA and CDR2 YSYEKL. Losses at the gene ends were 5 bases for V and 4 bases for J; bases not matched to a gene: 10. CDR3 region: CASSDGSGRAIETQYF. Here the CDR3 DNA reads TGCGCCAGCAGCGATGGGAGCGGGAGGGCCATAGAGACCCAGTACTTC.

A remark on this clonotype: Being one base from a much bigger clone, this may be a read error. The chain carries TRBV9 and TRBJ2-4, with 8 nucleotides matching TRBD2. The CDR3 totals 15 residues. Germline CDR1 SGDLS, CDR2 YYNGEE. CDR3 loop: CASGVAVGGAEEQYF. The CDR3 bases are TGTGCCAGCGGCGTAGCTGTCGGGGGGGCGGAGGAGCAGTACTTC.

The CDR3 coding sequence is TGTGCCAGCAGTTTATCCCCAGCCGGGGAAGAGACCCAGTACTTC. It encodes CASSLSPAGEETQYF. The V gene is TRBV27, the J gene TRBJ2-5; tentative D call: TRBD2 (5 bases). This CDR3 is built from 15 residues. The V end lost 0 bases, the J end lost 3 bases, and 11 bases lay between the germline ends. In germline, CDR1 is MNHEY, CDR2 SMNVEV (reference sequence).

The table lists this clonotype with a few counts. CDR3 sequence (DNA): TGCGCCAGCAGCCAAGCCCCCACCGGGACAGCGAGCCAAGAGACCCAGTACTTC. Translated, it gives CASSQAPTGTASQETQYF. The gene calls are TRBV5-1 and TRBJ2-5; the match to TRBD1 covers 7 bases. The CDR3 totals 18 residues. Germline V gene sequence: CDR1 SGHRS, CDR2 YFSETQ. After removal of 4 bases from V and 1 base from J, the junction contained 16 bases not matched to a gene.

The V and J genes are TRBV12-3 or TRBV12-4 and TRBJ2-1; 7 nucleotides line up with TRBD2. The CDR3 runs 17 residues. J gave up 5 bases and V 4 bases, and 14 bases lay outside the gene matches. The CDR3 reads CASSSSIGGGDHNEQFF. The CDR3 DNA is TGTGCCAGCAGTTCATCGATTGGCGGGGGAGACCACAATGAGCAGTTCTTC.

This chain joins TRBV6-6 and TRBJ1-5; a weak D match, TRBD1 (6 bases). Trimming took 10 bases from V and 5 from J, leaving 18 bases between them. The length of the CDR3 is 14 residues. The germline V gene encodes CDR1 MNHNY and CDR2 SVGAGI (reference sequence). The CDR3 coding sequence is TGTGCCACGAAGGACAGCGCCAGGGATCAGCCCCAGCATTTT. As protein: CATKDSARDQPQHF.

The chain carries TRBV6-1 and TRBJ2-5, with TRBD2 identical over 11 bases. Germline CDR1 and CDR2: MNHNS and SASEGT. V lost 0 bases to trimming and J lost 5 bases; unmatched junction nucleotides: 11. The CDR3 has 18 residues. CDR3 protein: CASSEAILAGGGRETQYF. CDR3 in DNA: TGTGCCAGCAGTGAAGCCATCCTAGCGGGAGGAGGGAGGGAGACCCAGTACTTC.

The CDR3 is CATRPGGTYNEQFF. CDR3 in DNA: TGTGCCACCCGACCGGGGGGCACCTACAATGAGCAGTTCTTC. The chain uses TRBV19 and TRBJ2-1, with a tentative D call TRBD2 (7 bases). This CDR3 is built from 14 residues. Trimming stripped 10 bases from V and 2 bases from J, with 15 bases between. Germline values: CDR1 LNHDA, CDR2 SQIVND (reference sequence).

This clonotype was seen repeatedly, ten times or more. J is TRBJ2-5 and V is TRBV20-1, with TRBD1 matching 8 bases. V dropped 6 bases and J dropped 4; count of bases not matched to a gene: 7. The V gene's germline CDR1 is DFQATT and CDR2 SNEGSKA (reference sequence). This CDR3 has 13 residues. This CDR3 reads CSARRQGSETQYF. For the CDR3, the DNA is TGCAGTGCGCGAAGACAGGGGTCAGAGACCCAGTACTTC.

This clonotype was seen a handful of times. The chain employs TRBV19 and TRBJ2-3; 9 bases fit TRBD2. Germline-derived CDR1 and CDR2 are LNHDA and SQIVND (reference sequence). The V segment lost 5 bases and the J segment 7 bases; nucleotides outside the gene matches: 13. The CDR3 totals 16 residues. In DNA form, the CDR3 reads TGTGCCAGTAGTCCCGGAGCGGGAGGAATATCAAATACGCAGTATTTT. It encodes CASSPGAGGISNTQYF.

This clonotype was observed a few times. The genes are TRBV4-1 and TRBJ1-4; D might be TRBD1 (5 bases). Trimming shortened V by 4 bases and J by 7 bases, and 19 bases separated the two germline ends. The germline gives CDR1 MGHRA, CDR2 YSYEKL. The CDR3 contains 16 residues. As DNA, the CDR3 is TGCGCCAGCAGCCTAGAACCGGGACGGCAATTTGAAAAACTGTTTTTT. This encodes CASSLEPGRQFEKLFF.

V gene TRBV7-2 combines with J gene TRBJ2-7; the match to TRBD2 covers 7 bases. There are 16 residues in the CDR3. The junction had 6 bases not matched to a gene; V was cut back by 1 base and J by 0 bases. The germline gives CDR1 SGHTA, CDR2 FQGNSA. The CDR3 is CASSLVGGEDSYEQYF. CDR3 in DNA: TGTGCCAGCAGCTTAGTGGGGGGGGAAGACTCCTACGAGCAGTACTTC. The full variable domain, its missing parts supplied by reference TRBV7-2 and TRBJ2-7, is GAGVSQSPSNKVTEKGKDVELRCDPISGHTALYWYRQSLGQGLEFLIYFQGNSAPDKSGLPSDRFSAERTGGSVSTLTIQRTQQEDSAVYLCASSLVGGEDSYEQYFGPGTRLTVT.

This chain links TRBV18 with TRBJ2-3; 8 bases line up with TRBD2. This CDR3 is 15 amino acids long. Trimming at V came to 3 bases and at J to 4 bases, leaving 6 bases not matched to a gene. The germline CDR1 and CDR2 sequences are KGHSH and LQKENI. The CDR3 reads CASSPGLGEADTQYF. CDR3 sequence (DNA): TGTGCCAGCTCACCGGGACTAGGAGAGGCAGATACGCAGTATTTT.

The V and J genes are TRBV20-1 and TRBJ2-3; D might be TRBD2 (7 bases). V was clipped by 5 bases and J by 4 bases, with 16 bases between them. Germline V lookup: CDR1 DFQATT, CDR2 SNEGSKA (reference sequence). The CDR3 covers 14 residues. CDR3 in DNA: TGCAGTGCTTTTTCTAGGGGGGGGCCAGATACGCAGTATTTT. Amino acid sequence: CSAFSRGGPDTQYF.

On this clonotype itself: A single base separates this from a much larger clone, so it may be a read error. V gene TRBV7-2 combines with J gene TRBJ1-4; no clear D. Germline V gene data show CDR1 as SGHTA and CDR2 as FQGNSA. V shed 5 bases and J shed 7 bases, with 11 bases lying between them. The CDR3 consists of 13 residues. CDR3 amino acids: CASSRVQPEKLFF. CDR3 nucleotides: TGTGCCAGCAGCAGGGTACAGCCTGAAAAACTGTTTTTT.

The chain uses TRBV9 and TRBJ2-7; D unresolved. The CDR3 is made up of 15 amino acids. The germline gives CDR1 SGDLS, CDR2 YYNGEE. V lost 0 bases and J 1 base, leaving 11 bases between the germline ends. CDR3 nucleotides: TGTGCCAGCAGCGTAGAGGGCAGCTTTTCCTACGAGCAGTACTTC. Translated: CASSVEGSFSYEQYF.

This clonotype was observed a handful of times. The rearrangement joins TRBV12-3 or TRBV12-4 to TRBJ1-1; D not resolved. With 4 bases removed from V and 4 bases from J, the gap between germline ends came to 7 bases. CDR3 length equals 12 residues. The DNA of the CDR3 is TGTGCCAGCAGTTCCTTCCGCACTGAAGCTTTCTTT. Translating gives CASSSFRTEAFF.

This chain connects TRBV30 to TRBJ2-1, with 12 bases that match TRBD2. The CDR3 has 15 amino acids. V shed 4 bases, J shed 6 bases, and the junction held 7 bases outside the gene matches. CDR1 GTSNPN and CDR2 SVGIG come from the germline V gene (reference sequence). In nucleotides, the CDR3 is TGTGCCTGGACCGTACTAGCGGGGGGATTCAATGAGCAGTTCTTC. Protein product: CAWTVLAGGFNEQFF.

This clonotype was counted between two and nine times. The chain employs TRBV9 and TRBJ1-1, with TRBD1 matching 7 bases. The CDR3 extends over 15 amino acids. The germline CDR1 and CDR2 sequences are SGDLS and YYNGEE. The V and J ends lost 4 bases and 7 bases, in that order; junction bases with no gene match: 13. CDR3 DNA: TGTGCCAGCAGCCCCCGACAGGGATCGAGGTTTGAAGCTTTCTTT. Translating gives CASSPRQGSRFEAFF.

The genes are TRBV6-5 and TRBJ2-2; TRBD1 matches 7 bases. The CDR3 covers 14 residues. Losses at the gene ends were 8 bases for V and 7 bases for J; bases not matched to a gene: 10. The V gene's germline CDR1 is MNHEY and CDR2 SVGAGI. CDR3 in DNA: TGTGCCAGCGCCGAACAGGGGACCGGCGGGGAGCTGTTTTTT. It codes for CASAEQGTGGELFF.